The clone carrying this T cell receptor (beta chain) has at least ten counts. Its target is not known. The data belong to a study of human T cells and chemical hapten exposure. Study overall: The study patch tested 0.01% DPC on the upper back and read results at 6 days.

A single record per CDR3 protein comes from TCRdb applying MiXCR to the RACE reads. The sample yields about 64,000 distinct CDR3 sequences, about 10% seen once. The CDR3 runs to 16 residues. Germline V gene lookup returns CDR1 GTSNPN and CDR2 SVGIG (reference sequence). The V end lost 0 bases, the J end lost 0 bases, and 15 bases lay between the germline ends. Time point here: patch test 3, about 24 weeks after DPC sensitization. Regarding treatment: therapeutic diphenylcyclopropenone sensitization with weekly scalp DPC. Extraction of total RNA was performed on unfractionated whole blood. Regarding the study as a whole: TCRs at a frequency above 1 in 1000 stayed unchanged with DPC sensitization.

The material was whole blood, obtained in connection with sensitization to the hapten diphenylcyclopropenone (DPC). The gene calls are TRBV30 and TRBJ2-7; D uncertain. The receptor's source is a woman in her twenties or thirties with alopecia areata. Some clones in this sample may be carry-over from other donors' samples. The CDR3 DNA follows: TGTGCCTGGAGTGTAAGCGTAAGTTGGAGCTCCTACGAGCAGTACTTC. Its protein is CAWSVSVSWSSYEQYF. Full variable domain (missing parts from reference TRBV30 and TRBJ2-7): SQTIHQWPATLVQPVGSPLSLECTVEGTSNPNLYWYRQAAGRGLQLLFYSVGIGQISSEVPQNLSASRPQDRQFILSSKKLLLSDSGFYLCAWSVSVSWSSYEQYFGPGTRLTVT.